The T cell receptor beta chain under discussion was sequenced for a study of T cell responses to AZD1222 COVID-19 vaccine listed by TCRdb under 2021. In terms of the full investigation: A total of just over 230 trial participants underwent TCR sequencing, of whom about 210 received two doses of AZD1222 and about 25 received two doses of the MenACWY control vaccine. Trial participants were enrolled into age subgroups of 18-55, 56-69 and 70-plus years, which contained 148, 28 and 57 TCR-sequenced participants, respectively. Overall results and qualifications from the work: Nearly half of unique spike-specific TCRs reportedly recognized epitopes outside regions mutated in the B.1.351 and B.1.1.7 variants. No day 14 peak-response samples were available, so repertoires were characterized only after the peak T cell response. The vaccine-associated CD4 TCRs covered the entire spike protein, and the dominant responses fell in regions 160-218 and 743-854. A significant rise in spike-specific TCR breadth and depth was observed after two AZD1222 doses relative to day 0 and relative to MenACWY recipients. Participants were mostly white British, with more females than males. The authors suggested clonal diversity may have been underestimated. The 56-69-year group was small, and its depth increase did not reach significance, likely because of low power. Conclusions about previously exposed vaccinees were limited because only 6 or 7 AZD1222 recipients were SARS-CoV-2 seropositive at baseline.

The sample's time point label, in plain terms: about 28 days (+/-7) after the second vaccine dose. AZD1222 recipients whose second dose came at about 4 weeks and those whose second dose came at about 12 weeks were combined into one group, since spike-specific TCR depth and breadth did not differ between the two schedules. Vaccinee samples came from UK trials COV001 and COV002, including a single-blind randomized controlled phase 2/3 trial of AZD1222 (ChAdOx1 nCoV-19) in healthy adults. For TCRbeta chain sequencing, PBMC samples from trial participants were taken at day 0 and at day 28 after the second dose. Worth noting for this clone: Its binding antigen is unknown. The sample holds no much larger clone one base away, and base qualities are not on file.

CDR1 and CDR2 were assigned from the germline V gene (reference sequence) as LNHDA and SQIVND. V was cut back by 5 bases and J by 4 bases, leaving a gap of 14 bases between them. The CDR3 measures 15 amino acids from cysteine to phenylalanine. Only the CDR3 DNA is retained, 45 bases long and in frame from the first base. The CDR3 regions of human TCRbeta chains were subjected to immunosequencing. Per the source publication's procedure: Repertoire TCRs were checked for matches against a reference library of SARS-CoV-2-specific TCRs that had been generated using the MIRA antigen-specificity platform. Breadth meant the fraction of unique TCRs that were SARS-CoV-2-associated, whereas depth meant the fraction of total T cells that were SARS-CoV-2-associated. Using the MIRA data, each spike-specific TCR was mapped to the spike region that the TCR reacts to and placed in a CD4 or CD8 class. Log10-transformed breadth and depth values were compared by one-way ANOVA with Sidak's multiple comparisons tests. As stored in TCRdb, this immuneACCESS dataset retains in-frame rearrangements with V and J assigned. A fraction of the clones does not appear; measured against another copy, unresolved V genes explain less than half of the discrepancy, and the remainder lacks a known reason. V and J calls and clone size are as listed in that table; D and trimming were resolved from the DNA. This sample comprises 75,000 to 100,000 clones, roughly 90% of them detected only once. The ten most abundant clones make up roughly 3% of the sample.

The source is an adult who received the AZD1222 COVID-19 vaccine. Here the sequenced sample was peripheral blood, taken 28 days after the second AZD1222 dose. Here the chain combines TRBV19 and TRBJ2-2; no D segment can be confidently identified. The DNA sequence reads TGTGCCAGTAGTGGGCTCCTGGTCGGCACCGGGGAGCTGTTTTTT. This gives the protein CASSGLLVGTGELFF.